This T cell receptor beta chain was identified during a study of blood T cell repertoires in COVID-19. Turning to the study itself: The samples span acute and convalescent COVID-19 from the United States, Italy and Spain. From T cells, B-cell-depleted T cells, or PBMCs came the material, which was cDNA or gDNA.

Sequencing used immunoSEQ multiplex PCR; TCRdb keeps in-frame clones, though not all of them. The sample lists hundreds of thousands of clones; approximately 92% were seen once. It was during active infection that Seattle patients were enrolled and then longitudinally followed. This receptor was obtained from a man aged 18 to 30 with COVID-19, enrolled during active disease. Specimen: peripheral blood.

The CDR3 coding sequence is TGTGCCAGCAGTTATGGACTAGCGGAATACAATGAGCAGTTCTTC. This encodes CASSYGLAEYNEQFF. This chain joins TRBV6-5 and TRBJ2-1, with TRBD2 matching 10 bases. The germline V gene encodes CDR1 MNHEY and CDR2 SVGAGI. The length of the CDR3 is 15 residues. After removal of 3 bases from V and 4 bases from J, the junction contained 3 bases not matched to a gene.